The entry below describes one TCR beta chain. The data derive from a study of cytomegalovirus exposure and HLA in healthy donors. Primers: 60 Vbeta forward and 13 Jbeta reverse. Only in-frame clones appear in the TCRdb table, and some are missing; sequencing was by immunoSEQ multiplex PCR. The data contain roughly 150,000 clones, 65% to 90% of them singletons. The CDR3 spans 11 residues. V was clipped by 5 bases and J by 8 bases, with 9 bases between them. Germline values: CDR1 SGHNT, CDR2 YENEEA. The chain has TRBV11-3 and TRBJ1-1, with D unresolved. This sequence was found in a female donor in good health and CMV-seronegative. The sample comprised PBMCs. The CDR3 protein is CASSGELEAFF. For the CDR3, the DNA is TGTGCCAGCAGCGGGGAGCTCGAAGCTTTCTTT.